Listed here are 13 T cell receptor beta chains from one sample, sequenced in a study of T cell changes during pregnancy in multiple sclerosis. Method: immunoSEQ multiplex PCR; TCRdb's copy keeps in-frame clones and lacks some. The sample contains tens of thousands of clones, around 90% of which appear only once. Sequences were derived from CD4+ T cells from peripheral blood mononuclear cells, sampled after pregnancy. These receptors all stem from a female donor in good health, enrolled as a control in a pregnancy study.

This chain links TRBV19 with TRBJ1-1; TRBD1 matches 7 bases. This CDR3 contains 16 residues. CDR1 and CDR2 from the germline V gene are LNHDA and SQIVND (reference sequence). V was pared by 6 bases and J by 2 bases, with 12 bases of the junction left unmatched. The CDR3 sequence is CASSQVPDRANTEAFF. Here the CDR3 DNA reads TGTGCCAGTAGCCAAGTCCCCGACAGGGCTAACACTGAAGCTTTCTTT.

This clone has just a few counts. The chain recombines TRBV4-3 with TRBJ1-2; D uncertain. Trimming removed 1 base at V and 9 bases at J, with 12 bases between. CDR1 LGHNA and CDR2 YSLEER come from the germline V gene. The CDR3 contains 13 residues. The CDR3 here is CASSQVLTGSYTF. CDR3 sequence (DNA): TGCGCCAGCAGCCAAGTTTTGACCGGGAGCTACACCTTC.

The chain recombines TRBV6-5 with TRBJ1-5; D gene ambiguous. The germline V gene has CDR1 MNHEY and CDR2 SVGAGI. This CDR3 is 14 amino acids long. The V end lost 5 bases, the J end lost 1 base, and 9 bases lay between the germline ends. CDR3 in DNA: TGTGCCAGCAGTCCCCTGCGGAGCAATCAGCCCCAGCATTTT. Translation gives CASSPLRSNQPQHF.

The V call is TRBV19, the J call TRBJ2-7; D is perhaps TRBD1 (5 bases). V lost 5 bases and J lost 12, with 26 bases in between. This CDR3 is built from 15 residues. Germline CDR1 and CDR2: LNHDA and SQIVND (reference sequence). As DNA, the CDR3 is TGTGCCAGTAGTTTACCATCCCGAGACAGCGATGCTTTGTACTTC. The encoded protein is CASSLPSRDSDALYF.

The table lists this clone with a count of one. The chain recombines TRBV7-2 with TRBJ1-5; D uncertain. Trimming pared 5 bases from V and 2 bases from J, leaving 10 bases between. This CDR3 spans 14 amino acids. CDR1 and CDR2 (germline): SGHTA, FQGNSA. The CDR3 reads CASSPLGGNQPQHF. The CDR3 DNA reads TGTGCCAGCAGCCCCCTGGGCGGCAATCAGCCCCAGCATTTT.

V is TRBV5-6 and J is TRBJ2-3; TRBD2 might be the D (5 bases). CDR1 and CDR2 (germline): SGHDT, YYEEEE. Trimming stripped 0 bases from V and 6 bases from J, with 11 bases between. The CDR3 has 14 residues. The CDR3 DNA follows: TGTGCCAGCAGCTTGGGGAGCGGTTTCGATACGCAGTATTTT. This gives the protein CASSLGSGFDTQYF.

The chain has TRBV5-1 and TRBJ2-3; 11 bases fit TRBD2. Germline CDR1 is SGHRS and CDR2 is YFSETQ. Losses at the gene ends were 7 bases for V and 2 bases for J; bases not matched to a gene: 3. This CDR3 comprises 14 residues. The CDR3 sequence: CASRLAGFTDTQYF. In nucleotides, the CDR3 is TGCGCCAGCCGACTAGCGGGGTTCACAGATACGCAGTATTTT. The whole variable domain, filled in from reference TRBV5-1 and TRBJ2-3, reads KAGVTQTPRYLIKTRGQQVTLSCSPISGHRSVSWYQQTPGQGLQFLFEYFSETQRNKGNFPGRFSGRQFSNSRSEMNVSTLELGDSALYLCASRLAGFTDTQYFGPGTRLTVL.

The rearrangement links TRBV7-9 to TRBJ2-1; possible D gene TRBD2, 5 bases. The V and J ends lost 5 bases and 9 bases respectively, with 14 bases between them. Germline V gene lookup returns CDR1 SEHNR and CDR2 FQNEAQ (reference sequence). The CDR3 runs to 13 residues. The CDR3 DNA sequence: TGTGCCAGCAGCGAGGTTCAGGCGGGTGAGCAGTTCTTC. Amino acid sequence: CASSEVQAGEQFF.

The chain employs TRBV6-1 and TRBJ1-2; 9 bases agree with TRBD1. Germline V gene sequence: CDR1 MNHNS, CDR2 SASEGT. After removal of 3 bases from V and 6 bases from J, the junction contained 8 bases not matched to a gene. This CDR3 comprises 15 residues. The DNA for the CDR3 is TGTGCCAGCAGTGACCCGGGACAGGGAGGAAATGGCTACACCTTC. Amino acid sequence: CASSDPGQGGNGYTF.

The rearrangement joins TRBV7-8 to TRBJ1-4, with TRBD1 identical over 10 bases. Germline V CDR1 and CDR2: SGHVS, FQNEAQ. The V gene end was trimmed by 6 bases and the J gene end by 7 bases; junction bases not matched to a gene: 8. The CDR3 loop spans 15 amino acids. Here the CDR3 DNA reads TGTGCCAGCAGTTCTTCCGGGACAGGGGCTGAAAAACTGTTTTTT. It is translated as CASSSSGTGAEKLFF.

The chain employs TRBV5-1 and TRBJ1-1; possible D gene TRBD1, 5 bases. Trimming took 0 bases from V and 0 from J, leaving 12 bases between them. The CDR3 runs 16 residues. Per the germline V gene, CDR1 is SGHRS and CDR2 is YFSETQ. The CDR3: CASSLVPDSLNTEAFF. CDR3 sequence (DNA): TGCGCCAGCAGCTTGGTTCCCGACAGCTTGAACACTGAAGCTTTCTTT.

The rearrangement joins TRBV30 to TRBJ1-1; possibly TRBD1 for D (5 bases). CDR3 size: 12 residues. V lost 3 bases, J lost 6 bases, and 11 bases lay in between. From germline, CDR1 is GTSNPN and CDR2 SVGIG (reference sequence). CDR3 region: CAWSARGAEAFF. The CDR3, as DNA: TGTGCCTGGAGCGCTCGGGGGGCTGAAGCTTTCTTT. The whole variable domain, remainder taken from reference TRBV30 and TRBJ1-1, is SQTIHQWPATLVQPVGSPLSLECTVEGTSNPNLYWYRQAAGRGLQLLFYSVGIGQISSEVPQNLSASRPQDRQFILSSKKLLLSDSGFYLCAWSARGAEAFFGQGTRLTVV.

This sequence joins TRBV19 and TRBJ2-2; D gene unclear. Germline-derived CDR1 and CDR2 are LNHDA and SQIVND (reference sequence). The V end lost 7 bases, the J end lost 4 bases, and 13 bases lay between the germline ends. This CDR3 has 14 residues. The CDR3 nucleotides are TGTGCCAGTACCTTCCGGTCCCCCACCGGGGAGCTGTTTTTT. Its translation is CASTFRSPTGELFF. Variable domain in full (rest from reference TRBV19 and TRBJ2-2): DGGITQSPKYLFRKEGQNVTLSCEQNLNHDAMYWYRQDPGQGLRLIYYSQIVNDFQKGDIAEGYSVSREKKESFPLTVTSAQKNPTAFYLCASTFRSPTGELFFGEGSRLTVL.